The clone carrying this TCR beta chain was seen a few times. Its antigen remains unidentified. This entry is derived from a study of T cells in Graves' hyperthyroidism and ophthalmopathy. Turning to the study itself: The authors collected peripheral blood at initial diagnosis, before any treatment.

Study observations and caveats: The model's output predicted ophthalmopathy at a median of around 6.9 months prior to onset. Most thyroid clonotypes expanded above 0.001 appeared in blood too.

Isolation of PBMCs was performed on around 9.8 ml fresh peripheral blood. The germline V gene encodes CDR1 MNHNS and CDR2 SASEGT. CDR3 length: 14 amino acids. V dropped 2 bases and J dropped 7 bases, with 14 bases sitting between them. TCR beta CDR3 regions were amplified from RNA transcripts. First-round RT-PCR of the TCR CDR3 relied on the HTBI primer set. MiXCR, run by TCRdb on the multiplex PCR reads, gives a single entry per CDR3 protein. There are roughly 640,000 distinct CDR3 sequences in the sample; about a sixth occur only once, and under 3.5% lies in the top ten. The TCR was taken from a middle-aged woman with Graves' ophthalmopathy. The rearrangement joins TRBV6-1 to TRBJ1-2, with D uncertain. Sequencing was carried out using blood. The CDR3 loop reads CASSELGLKIGYTF. The CDR3 DNA reads TGTGCCAGCAGTGAACTCGGACTAAAAATTGGCTACACCTTC.